This T cell receptor (beta chain) was sequenced in a study of T cell repertoires in cytomegalovirus infection (dated by TCRdb to the late 2010s). Study-wide context: Because public TCR beta signatures pointed to carriage of CMV infection together with the matching HLA type, the HLA type of each donor mattered for the analysis. Points the paper makes about the study in general: In both this cohort and an independent cohort of some 350 donors, the cumulative frequency of public TCR beta family members distinguished carriers of CMV infection plus the relevant HLA type. The ex vivo response was dominated by HLA-C-restricted CMV-specific TCR beta clonotypes, and the single most frequent clonotype in two of eight donors was supplied by these HLA-C-restricted clonotypes.

Sequenced using an Illumina HiSeq 1500. TCRdb reran the public reads through fastp at Q25 and MiXCR, keeping productive beta chains. Entries that share a CDR3 protein sequence are merged under the most common genes and DNA. This sample holds about 230,000 distinct CDR3 sequences; roughly 20% were observed only once. 18% of the sample is taken by the ten largest. This clonotype came up a few times. The clone's antigen remains unknown. Base qualities are not provided; no much larger clone lies one nucleotide away. The CDR3 covers 15 residues, taking in both the cysteine and the phenylalanine. The read is trimmed to its CDR3 DNA, 45 bases read in frame from base 1. CDR1 SEHNR and CDR2 FQNEAQ are derived from the germline V gene (reference sequence). V loses 1 base of germline sequence and J loses 4 bases, and the interval between the two ends is 13 bases.

The source material was CD8+ T cells from PBMCs. The receptor comes from a human donor in good health (CMV status not recorded). Some clones in this sample may be carry-over from other donors' samples. In this chain, TRBV7-9 is recombined with TRBJ1-2, with no confident D gene call. CDR3 region: CASSLDGGLGYGYTF. The base sequence is TGTGCCAGCAGCTTAGATGGCGGATTAGGCTATGGCTACACCTTC.